The 4 T cell receptor beta chains given below trace back to one sample, sequenced in a study of OX40 agonist ivuxolimab in advanced cancers. Here immunoSEQ multiplex PCR was the method, and the copy in TCRdb shows in-frame clones only, minus some. Of about 76,000 clones listed, over 70% were seen once; the top ten hold 6.5% to 8.5%. This specimen consisted of CD4+ or CD8+ T cells sorted from blood, obtained in a trial of the OX40 agonist ivuxolimab. These receptors were collected from an adult with an advanced solid tumor such as melanoma, head and neck, liver or kidney cancer.

This chain connects TRBV18 to TRBJ2-1; D possibly corresponds to TRBD2 (6 bases). Germline CDR1 reads KGHSH; CDR2 reads LQKENI. The ends were cut back, 3 bases at V and 8 bases at J, with 8 bases in the middle. CDR3 length: 12 amino acids. This chain's CDR3 is CASSPEGYEQFF. The DNA for the CDR3 is TGTGCCAGCTCACCGGAGGGGTATGAGCAGTTCTTC.

The J gene is TRBJ1-1, the V gene TRBV18; 12 bases line up with TRBD1. The germline gives CDR1 KGHSH, CDR2 LQKENI. The J segment lost 10 bases and the V segment lost 3 bases, leaving 9 bases of the junction unmatched. The CDR3 length is 15 residues. Here the CDR3 DNA reads TGTGCCAGCTCACCTCCCGGGACAGGGGGCTCTGGAGCTTTCTTT. As protein: CASSPPGTGGSGAFF.

V usage is TRBV7-2 and J usage is TRBJ1-1; D unresolved. CDR1 and CDR2 from the germline V gene are SGHTA and FQGNSA. Trimming cost V 5 bases and J 1 base, with 11 bases left between them. The CDR3 is 14 residues long. CDR3 protein: CASSPAAGNTEAFF. The CDR3 nucleotides are TGTGCCAGCAGCCCCGCGGCAGGGAACACTGAAGCTTTCTTT.

The chain uses TRBV6-5 and TRBJ1-1; D not resolved. Between the trimmed V and J ends, which lost 2 bases and 8 bases, there was a span of 12 bases. Germline lookup yields CDR1 MNHEY and CDR2 SVGAGI. The CDR3 contains 13 residues. CDR3 DNA sequence: TGTGCCAGCAGTTACGACCCAGAGCGGGAAGCTTTCTTT. This sequence encodes CASSYDPEREAFF.